This T cell receptor beta chain was recovered during a study of post-analysis software for immune sequencing data. Overall study results and limits: Normalized Chao1 diversity in multiple sclerosis patients fell significantly below that of controls. Five or six TRBV segments were more frequent in patients than controls; TRBV5-6, TRBV5-1 and TRBV20-1 belonged to this group.

This clonotype was found a few times. As yet, its antigen is unknown. Unique molecular identifiers featured in each of the TCR beta cDNA libraries. Using its own MiXCR run on the PCR reads, TCRdb lists one record per CDR3 protein. The repertoire has approximately 770,000 distinct CDR3 sequences, approximately 44% of them found once; the top ten carry 4.9%. There are 12 residues in the CDR3. Germline lookup yields CDR1 WSHSY and CDR2 SAAADI. Sample: blood. The V and J genes are TRBV10-2 and TRBJ2-4; no definite D call. Near its end, the DNA agrees better with TRBJ2-7, so the J call may be wrong. The TCR was taken from a girl between 10 and 17 years old with multiple sclerosis. CDR3 region: CASSIVIDEQYF. The CDR3 DNA reads TGCGCCAGCAGTATAGTTATCGACGAGCAGTACTTC.